These 27 T cell receptor beta chains originate from one sample sequenced in a study of T cell repertoires in cytomegalovirus infection. In TCRdb, the reads were re-called with MiXCR into one record per CDR3 protein. Of 480,000 or so distinct CDR3 sequences detected, about 11% appear once; the ten largest clones hold approximately 10%. The sample consisted of PBMCs. The receptors here all came from a human donor in good health (CMV status not recorded). Some clones in this sample may be carry-over from other donors' samples.

This clonotype was recorded at least ten times. The V gene is TRBV5-6, the J gene TRBJ2-7; TRBD1 aligns across 10 bases. CDR1 and CDR2 from the germline V gene are SGHDT and YYEEEE. The CDR3 is 15 residues long. Unmatched junction bases numbered 7, after V lost 4 bases and J lost 3 bases. In DNA form, the CDR3 reads TGTGCCAGCAGCCTTCTCGGGACAGGGGTCTACGAGCAGTACTTC. Amino acids: CASSLLGTGVYEQYF.

This clonotype was seen at least ten times. V gene TRBV10-3 combines with J gene TRBJ2-5; no clear D gene. Trimming pared 2 bases from V and 2 bases from J, leaving 6 bases between. Germline CDR1 and CDR2: ENHRY and SYGVKD. The CDR3 runs to 13 residues. The CDR3 sequence is CAISEGGQETQYF. The DNA of the CDR3 is TGTGCCATCAGTGAGGGCGGACAAGAGACCCAGTACTTC.

The chain carries TRBV24-1 and TRBJ2-7, with a tentative D call TRBD1 (6 bases). The CDR3 covers 13 residues. The V end was cut by 7 bases, the J end by 0 bases, with 9 bases between. Germline lookup yields CDR1 KGHDR and CDR2 SFDVKD. The CDR3 region is CATRDSYSYEQYF. CDR3 coding DNA: TGTGCCACCAGGGACAGCTACTCCTACGAGCAGTACTTC.

V is TRBV5-1 and J is TRBJ2-2; tentative D call: TRBD2 (5 bases). The V gene's germline CDR1 is SGHRS and CDR2 YFSETQ. This CDR3 is built from 14 residues. Trimming took 4 bases from V and 2 from J, leaving 9 bases between them. CDR3 DNA sequence: TGCGCCAGCAGCATTCGACTAAACACCGGGGAGCTGTTTTTT. Amino acid sequence: CASSIRLNTGELFF.

There are many counts of this clonotype. The gene calls are TRBV7-9 and TRBJ2-2, with no clear D. V was clipped by 0 bases and J by 2 bases, with 4 bases between them. The CDR3 consists of 14 residues. Germline V gene sequence: CDR1 SEHNR, CDR2 FQNEAQ (reference sequence). CDR3 DNA sequence: TGTGCCAGCAGCTTAGCGCACAACACCGGGGAGCTGTTTTTT. It encodes CASSLAHNTGELFF. Together with reference TRBV7-9 and TRBJ2-2, the CDR3 gives the full variable domain: DTGVSQNPRHKITKRGQNVTFRCDPISEHNRLYWYRQTLGQGPEFLTYFQNEAQLEKSRLLSDRFSAERPKGSFSTLEIQRTEQGDSAMYLCASSLAHNTGELFFGEGSRLTVL.

The chain carries TRBV7-9 and TRBJ2-7, with 11 bases lining up with TRBD1. J gave up 3 bases and V 5 bases, and 6 bases lay outside the gene matches. This CDR3 spans 15 amino acids. Per the germline V gene, CDR1 is SEHNR and CDR2 is FQNEAQ (reference sequence). The CDR3 DNA is TGTGCCAGCAGCACAACCGGGACAGGGGGCTACGAGCAGTACTTC. As protein: CASSTTGTGGYEQYF.

This clonotype was picked up a small number of times. Just one base apart from a much larger clone, this may be a read error. This chain joins TRBV12-3 or TRBV12-4 and TRBJ1-1; possibly TRBD1 for D (6 bases). The V gene lost 0 bases and the J gene lost 7 bases, with 15 bases spanning the gap. The CDR3 sequence is 15 residues long. The CDR3 sequence is CASSLAAGVMDEAFF. As DNA, the CDR3 is TGTGCCAGCAGTTTAGCGGCAGGGGTTATGGATGAAGCTTTCTTT.

This clonotype was observed a handful of times. This chain links TRBV20-1 with TRBJ2-7; 9 positions agree with TRBD1. The CDR3 runs to 16 residues. CDR1 and CDR2 (germline): DFQATT, SNEGSKA (reference sequence). V lost 4 bases and J lost 5; bases outside the gene matches: 15. The CDR3 reads CSAILPGRTGVDEQYF. CDR3 coding DNA: TGCAGTGCTATCCTACCCGGCCGGACAGGGGTGGACGAGCAGTACTTC.

In its sample, this clonotype was seen many times. This chain uses TRBV9 with TRBJ2-2; 9 bases line up with TRBD1. Per the germline V gene, CDR1 is SGDLS and CDR2 is YYNGEE. The CDR3 covers 15 residues. Trimming removed 4 bases from V and 7 bases from J; junction bases left unmatched: 8. CDR3 sequence: CASSLQQGAGGELFF. DNA for the CDR3: TGTGCCAGCAGCTTACAACAGGGGGCGGGCGGGGAGCTGTTTTTT.

This clonotype was picked up a small number of times. V gene TRBV29-1 combines with J gene TRBJ2-6, with TRBD2 as a possible D gene (5 bases). CDR3 size: 16 residues. V was clipped by 7 bases and J by 0 bases, with 16 bases between them. Germline-derived CDR1 and CDR2 are SQVTM and ANQGSEA. CDR3 sequence reads: CSAVWENSSGANVLTF. As DNA, the CDR3 is TGCAGCGCCGTCTGGGAGAATTCCTCTGGGGCCAACGTCCTGACTTTC. Filled out from reference TRBV29-1 and TRBJ2-6, the complete variable domain reads SAVISQKPSRDICQRGTSLTIQCQVDSQVTMMFWYRQQPGQSLTLIATANQGSEATYESGFVIDKFPISRPNLTFSTLTVSNMSPEDSSIYLCSAVWENSSGANVLTFGAGSRLTVL.

The rearrangement links TRBV12-5 to TRBJ1-5; a possible D gene is TRBD1 (5 bases). V lost 7 bases and J lost 6, with 16 bases in between. The CDR3 spans 14 residues. From germline, CDR1 is LGHNT and CDR2 FRNRAP. CDR3 sequence: CASAKGVDSQPQHF. In DNA, the CDR3 is TGTGCTAGTGCCAAAGGGGTGGATAGTCAGCCCCAGCATTTT.

This clonotype was counted ten times or more. The rearrangement uses TRBV7-8 and TRBJ2-7; no definite D call. V dropped 4 bases and J dropped 4 bases, with 8 bases sitting between them. The CDR3 extends over 12 amino acids. Germline CDR1 SGHVS, CDR2 FQNEAQ. This CDR3 reads CASSSKDYEQYF. CDR3 sequence (DNA): TGTGCCAGCAGCTCCAAAGATTACGAGCAGTACTTC.

In its sample, this clonotype was seen many times. The chain links TRBV2 to TRBJ1-5, with 8 positions matching TRBD1. Germline CDR1 is SNHLY and CDR2 is FYNNEI. Germline trimming cut 6 bases from V and 2 bases from J; bases unmatched to any gene: 6. The CDR3 spans 15 residues. CDR3 sequence (DNA): TGTGCCAGCAGGGACAGGGAGTTGGGCAATCAGCCCCAGCATTTT. It is translated as CASRDRELGNQPQHF.

The chain joins TRBV30 to TRBJ2-5; 8 bases align to TRBD1. The germline V gene has CDR1 GTSNPN and CDR2 SVGIG (reference sequence). V lost 5 bases to trimming and J lost 4 bases; unmatched junction nucleotides: 12. CDR3 length equals 15 residues. CDR3 nucleotides: TGTGCCTGGCTGCCGGCCAGGGGGCACGGAGAGACCCAGTACTTC. Translated, it gives CAWLPARGHGETQYF.

This clonotype was seen more than once but under ten times. The J gene is TRBJ1-4, the V gene TRBV3-1, with 7 nucleotides matching TRBD1. Germline CDR1 is LGHDT and CDR2 is YNNKEL (reference sequence). V dropped 3 bases and J dropped 6; count of bases not matched to a gene: 4. This CDR3 contains 14 residues. The CDR3 reads CASSQTGSDEKLFF. The CDR3 nucleotides are TGTGCCAGCAGCCAGACAGGGAGTGATGAAAAACTGTTTTTT.

This clonotype came up many times. V gene TRBV7-2 combines with J gene TRBJ1-2; tentative D call: TRBD1 (5 bases). This CDR3 is built from 15 residues. Trimming took off 5 bases at V and 6 bases at J, with 19 bases between the two ends. The germline CDR1 and CDR2 sequences are SGHTA and FQGNSA. CDR3 sequence: CASSLVGTQLNGYTF. DNA of the CDR3: TGTGCCAGCAGCCTAGTCGGGACGCAACTTAATGGCTACACCTTC.

This clonotype has just a few counts. This chain links TRBV9 with TRBJ2-7; TRBD2 might be the D (5 bases). In germline, CDR1 is SGDLS, CDR2 YYNGEE. This CDR3 is built from 15 residues. Trimming removed 3 bases at V and 2 bases at J, with 15 bases between. The CDR3, as DNA: TGTGCCAGCAGCGGTGAGGGATTAGAACCCTACGAGCAGTACTTC. It encodes CASSGEGLEPYEQYF. The variable domain in full, completed from reference TRBV9 and TRBJ2-7, reads DSGVTQTPKHLITATGQRVTLRCSPRSGDLSVYWYQQSLDQGLQFLIQYYNGEERAKGNILERFSAQQFPDLHSELNLSSLELGDSALYFCASSGEGLEPYEQYFGPGTRLTVT.

This clonotype has a count of ten or more. This CDR3 reads CASSLGVEASGRREQYF. In DNA form, the CDR3 reads TGTGCCAGCAGCTTAGGAGTTGAGGCTAGCGGGAGGCGGGAGCAGTACTTC. The V gene is TRBV7-2, the J gene TRBJ2-7, with 11 bases lining up with TRBD2. CDR3 length: 17 amino acids. With 1 base clipped from V and 7 bases from J, the junction kept 12 bases outside the gene matches. CDR1 SGHTA and CDR2 FQGNSA come from the germline V gene.

The J gene is TRBJ1-6, the V gene TRBV20-1; a weak D match, TRBD1 (6 bases). This CDR3 comprises 14 residues. Per germline, CDR1 DFQATT and CDR2 SNEGSKA (reference sequence). The ends were cut back, 5 bases at V and 7 bases at J, with 15 bases in the middle. CDR3 DNA: TGCAGTGCTCCCGACAGGAAAAGGAATTCACCCCTCCACTTT. It encodes CSAPDRKRNSPLHF.

This clonotype was recorded many times. This chain joins TRBV18 and TRBJ1-1, with D possibly being TRBD1 (6 bases). Germline V gives CDR1 KGHSH, CDR2 LQKENI. The CDR3 covers 14 residues. Deletions cut 5 bases from V and 3 bases from J, with 13 bases between. The CDR3 nucleotides are TGTGCCAGCTCAACCCAGGGGTACGACACTGAAGCTTTCTTT. Translating it yields CASSTQGYDTEAFF. Drawing the rest from reference TRBV18 and TRBJ1-1, the complete variable domain is NAGVMQNPRHLVRRRGQEARLRCSPMKGHSHVYWYRQLPEEGLKFMVYLQKENIIDESGMPKERFSAEFPKEGPSILRIQQVVRGDSAAYFCASSTQGYDTEAFFGQGTRLTVV.

This clonotype came up a few times. The CDR3 DNA is TGCGCCAGCAGTATGGGACATCTGTATGGCTACACCTTC. It yields the protein CASSMGHLYGYTF. V usage is TRBV10-2 and J usage is TRBJ1-2; weak D call: TRBD1 (6 bases). This CDR3 is built from 13 residues. Germline V gene sequence: CDR1 WSHSY, CDR2 SAAADI. The V gene lost 5 bases and the J gene lost 5 bases, with 12 bases spanning the gap.

This clonotype was observed a few times. The genes are TRBV9 and TRBJ2-5, with 8 bases matching TRBD2. Germline V gene data show CDR1 as SGDLS and CDR2 as YYNGEE. The J segment lost 5 bases and the V segment lost 3 bases, leaving 9 bases of the junction unmatched. CDR3 length: 15 residues. CDR3 DNA: TGTGCCAGCAGCGATTCGGGAGGGCCCGGGGAGACCCAGTACTTC. It translates to CASSDSGGPGETQYF.

The chain combines TRBV20-1 with TRBJ2-7, with D possibly being TRBD1 (5 bases). The CDR3 has 13 residues. Germline CDR1 DFQATT, CDR2 SNEGSKA (reference sequence). V was pared by 0 bases and J by 5 bases, with 11 bases between. CDR3 bases: TGCAGTGCTAGAGATCCAGGGCCCCACGAGCAGTACTTC. This codes for CSARDPGPHEQYF.

The chain joins TRBV3-1 to TRBJ2-7; the D gene is possibly TRBD1 (5 bases). V lost 10 bases, J lost 1 base, and 17 bases lay in between. Germline V lookup: CDR1 LGHDT, CDR2 YNNKEL (reference sequence). The CDR3 runs 14 residues. This CDR3 reads CATRPGQGSYEQYF. The CDR3 region has the DNA TGTGCCACCCGCCCGGGTCAGGGTTCCTACGAGCAGTACTTC.

The chain employs TRBV12-3 or TRBV12-4 and TRBJ1-3; TRBD1 might be the D (5 bases). The CDR3 runs 16 residues. Deletions cut 4 bases from V and 0 bases from J, with 13 bases between. The DNA for the CDR3 is TGTGCCAGCAGTTCGGGGGTAATTCTCTCTGGAAACACCATATATTTT. Translating gives CASSSGVILSGNTIYF.

This clonotype has ten or more counts. V usage is TRBV7-2 and J usage is TRBJ2-2; 7 nucleotides match TRBD1. There are 16 residues in the CDR3. Losses at the gene ends were 4 bases for V and 1 base for J; bases not matched to a gene: 6. CDR1 is SGHTA and CDR2 is FQGNSA in the germline V gene. The CDR3 region has the DNA TGTGCCAGCAGCTGGGTGACAGGGATGAACACCGGGGAGCTGTTTTTT. This translates into CASSWVTGMNTGELFF. The full variable domain, in which reference TRBV7-2 and TRBJ2-2 provide the parts outside the CDR3, is GAGVSQSPSNKVTEKGKDVELRCDPISGHTALYWYRQSLGQGLEFLIYFQGNSAPDKSGLPSDRFSAERTGGSVSTLTIQRTQQEDSAVYLCASSWVTGMNTGELFFGEGSRLTVL.

This clonotype was observed at least ten times. The chain is built from TRBV7-9 and TRBJ2-2; 8 bases match TRBD1. The CDR3 length is 16 residues. Germline CDR1 SEHNR, CDR2 FQNEAQ (reference sequence). V trimming: 1 base; J trimming: 5 bases; junction bases outside the gene matches: 6. In DNA, the CDR3 is TGTGCCAGCAGCTTAGAGAGGACAGGGAATACCGGGGAGCTGTTTTTT. Protein sequence: CASSLERTGNTGELFF.